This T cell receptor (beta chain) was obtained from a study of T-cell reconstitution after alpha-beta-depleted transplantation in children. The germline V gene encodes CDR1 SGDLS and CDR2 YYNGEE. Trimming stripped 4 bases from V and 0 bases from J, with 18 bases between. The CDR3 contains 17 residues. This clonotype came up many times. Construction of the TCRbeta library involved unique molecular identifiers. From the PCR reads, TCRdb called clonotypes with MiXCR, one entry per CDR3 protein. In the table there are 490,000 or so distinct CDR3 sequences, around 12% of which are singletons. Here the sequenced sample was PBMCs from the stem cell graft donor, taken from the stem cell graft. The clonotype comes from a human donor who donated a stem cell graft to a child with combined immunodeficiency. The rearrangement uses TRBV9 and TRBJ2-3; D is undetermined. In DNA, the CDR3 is TGTGCCAGCAGCCCCGCGGTCGGTGAGATTAGCACAGATACGCAGTATTTT. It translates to CASSPAVGEISTDTQYF.